Sequencing of this T cell receptor beta chain was carried out in a study of T cell clones after liver transplantation. The overall study: Tolerant meant at least one year fully off immunosuppression without liver enzymes above twice normal. Study outcomes and limitations: Graft donor-reactive T cells may have migrated into the graft rather than being deleted.

In the case of this clone: Its cognate antigen is unknown.

Method: immunoSEQ multiplex PCR; TCRdb's copy keeps in-frame clones and lacks some. The sample has about 45,000 clones, around 84% seen once. The TCR was taken from a human patient who received a liver transplant. Part of the T cells may come from the graft donor. The sample consisted of CD4+ T cells from blood, taken 24 months after liver transplant.

Here the CDR3 reads CASSLELAEHYEQYF. In nucleotides, the CDR3 is TGTGCCAGCAGCTTAGAACTAGCGGAACATTACGAGCAGTACTTC. The V call is TRBV7-8, the J call TRBJ2-7, with 8 nucleotides matching TRBD2. This CDR3 contains 15 residues. The V and J ends lost 1 base and 4 bases, in that order; junction bases with no gene match: 6. CDR1 is SGHVS and CDR2 is FQNEAQ in the germline V gene.